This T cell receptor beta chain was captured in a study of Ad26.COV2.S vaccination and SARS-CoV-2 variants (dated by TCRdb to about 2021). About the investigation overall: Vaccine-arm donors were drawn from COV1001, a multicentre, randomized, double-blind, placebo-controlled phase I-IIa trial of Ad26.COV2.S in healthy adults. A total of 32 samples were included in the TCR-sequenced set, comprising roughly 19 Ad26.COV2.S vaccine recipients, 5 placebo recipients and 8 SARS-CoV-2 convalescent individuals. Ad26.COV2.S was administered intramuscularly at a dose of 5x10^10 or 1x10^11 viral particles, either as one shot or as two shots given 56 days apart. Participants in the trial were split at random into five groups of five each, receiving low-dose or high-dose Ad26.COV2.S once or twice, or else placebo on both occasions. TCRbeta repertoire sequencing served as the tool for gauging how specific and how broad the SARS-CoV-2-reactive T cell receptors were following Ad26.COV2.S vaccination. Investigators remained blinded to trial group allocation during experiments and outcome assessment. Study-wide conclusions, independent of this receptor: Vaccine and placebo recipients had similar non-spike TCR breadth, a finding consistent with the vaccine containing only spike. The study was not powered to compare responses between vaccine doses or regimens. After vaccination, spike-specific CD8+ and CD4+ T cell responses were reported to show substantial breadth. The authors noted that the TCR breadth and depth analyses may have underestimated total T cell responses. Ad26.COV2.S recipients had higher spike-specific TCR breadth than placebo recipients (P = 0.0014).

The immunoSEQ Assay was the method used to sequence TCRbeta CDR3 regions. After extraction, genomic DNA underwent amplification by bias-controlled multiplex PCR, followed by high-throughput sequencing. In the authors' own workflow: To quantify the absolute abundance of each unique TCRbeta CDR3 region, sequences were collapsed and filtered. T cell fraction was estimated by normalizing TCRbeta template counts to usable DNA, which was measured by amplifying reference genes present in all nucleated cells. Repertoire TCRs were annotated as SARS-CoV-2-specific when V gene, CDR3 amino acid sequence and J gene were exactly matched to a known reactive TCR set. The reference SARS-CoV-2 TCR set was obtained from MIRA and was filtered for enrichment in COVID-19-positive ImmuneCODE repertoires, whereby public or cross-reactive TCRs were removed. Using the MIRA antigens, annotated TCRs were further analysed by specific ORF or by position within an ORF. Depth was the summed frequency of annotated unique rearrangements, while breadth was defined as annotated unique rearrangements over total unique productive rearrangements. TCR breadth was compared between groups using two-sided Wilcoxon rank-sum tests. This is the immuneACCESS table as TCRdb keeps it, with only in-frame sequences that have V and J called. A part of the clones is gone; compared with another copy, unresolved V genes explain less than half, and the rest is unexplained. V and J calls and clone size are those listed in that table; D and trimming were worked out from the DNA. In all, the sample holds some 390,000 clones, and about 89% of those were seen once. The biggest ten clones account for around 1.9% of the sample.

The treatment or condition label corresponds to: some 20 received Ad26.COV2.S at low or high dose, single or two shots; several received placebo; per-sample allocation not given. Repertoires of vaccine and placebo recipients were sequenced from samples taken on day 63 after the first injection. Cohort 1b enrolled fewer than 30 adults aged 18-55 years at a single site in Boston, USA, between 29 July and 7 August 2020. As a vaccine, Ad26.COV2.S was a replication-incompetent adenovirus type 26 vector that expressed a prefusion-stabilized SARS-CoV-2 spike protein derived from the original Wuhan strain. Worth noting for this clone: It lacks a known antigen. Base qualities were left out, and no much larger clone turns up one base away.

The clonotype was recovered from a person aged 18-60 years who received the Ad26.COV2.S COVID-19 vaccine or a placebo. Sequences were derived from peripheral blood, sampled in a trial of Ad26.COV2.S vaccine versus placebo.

The DNA reads TGTGCCAGCAGCGTAGGGTCGACCAGCCGCACAGATACGCAGTATTTT. This encodes CASSVGSTSRTDTQYF. The chain couples TRBV9 to TRBJ2-3, with the identity of the D gene unclear. Its CDR3 holds 16 amino acids, cysteine through phenylalanine. The kept DNA is CDR3 alone, 48 bases in frame from the first base. V loses 0 bases of germline sequence and J loses 1 base, and the interval between the two ends is 12 bases. Reading the germline V gene gives CDR1 SGDLS and CDR2 YYNGEE.